This record looks at one TCR beta chain sequence and its context. The PCR ran on 60 Vbeta and 13 Jbeta primers. Using immunoSEQ multiplex PCR, the repertoire was profiled, and TCRdb retains in-frame clones only, with some absent. The data hold more than 200,000 clones, with roughly four fifths observed a single time. The junction had 11 bases not matched to a gene; V was cut back by 5 bases and J by 5 bases. The CDR3 sequence is 15 residues long. Per the germline V gene, CDR1 is PRHDT and CDR2 is FYEKMQ (reference sequence). The record originates from a study of cytomegalovirus exposure and HLA in healthy donors.

This receptor was taken from a girl aged 2 to 10 in good health and CMV-seronegative. The rearrangement joins TRBV13 to TRBJ1-2, with 7 bases that match TRBD1. The specimen was PBMCs. The CDR3, as DNA: TGTGCCAGCAGCGTCACCGGGACAGACTATTATGGCTACACCTTC. It specifies CASSVTGTDYYGYTF.